Listed here are 19 T cell receptor beta chains from one sample, sequenced in a study of response to subunit inactivated influenza vaccine listed by TCRdb under 2018. Libraries were constructed by RT-PCR. Instrument on record: Illumina HiSeq 2500. TCRdb reran the public reads through fastp at Q25 and MiXCR, keeping productive beta chains. One record per CDR3 amino acid sequence lists the most common genes and DNA. The sample table records 500,000 to 550,000 distinct CDR3 sequences; roughly 8.2% of these occur just once. About an eighth of the sample belongs to the ten largest clones. This specimen consisted of PBMCs from blood, obtained roughly 24 months after vaccination. The receptors were sampled from a man between 45 and 75 years old who received an inactivated influenza vaccine. Donor details come from another sample of the same person, matched by shared clones.

In this sample, this clonotype turned up a few times. The CDR3 reads CASSFQRTRETQYF. The CDR3 nucleotides read TGTGCCAGCAGCTTTCAACGGACTAGGGAGACGCAGTATTTT. The chain is built from TRBV7-6 and TRBJ2-3; 7 nucleotides line up with TRBD2. V dropped 3 bases and J dropped 9; count of bases not matched to a gene: 9. This CDR3 region has 14 residues. Germline V gene lookup returns CDR1 SGHVS and CDR2 FNYEAQ.

The chain carries TRBV7-3 and TRBJ2-3; TRBD2 aligns across 8 bases. CDR3 size: 15 residues. Germline V lookup: CDR1 SGHTA, CDR2 FQGTGA. V lost 2 bases, J lost 4 bases, and 5 bases stayed unmatched. This CDR3 is CASSLQTSAADTQYF. The CDR3 region has the DNA TGTGCCAGCAGCTTACAGACTAGCGCGGCAGATACGCAGTATTTT.

Points on this clonotype: Being one base from a much bigger clone, this may be a read error. This CDR3 reads CASSLVEVGTGELFF. The CDR3, as DNA: TGTGCCAGCAGTTTGGTAGAGGTCGGGACCGGGGAGCTGTTTTTT. J is TRBJ2-2 and V is TRBV27; no definite D call. This CDR3 has 15 amino acids. Germline lookup yields CDR1 MNHEY and CDR2 SMNVEV (reference sequence). V was shortened by 3 bases and J by 5 bases, with 13 bases between the two germline ends.

This rearrangement joins TRBV6-2 or TRBV6-3 to TRBJ2-1; no reliable D call. Germline V lookup: CDR1 MNHEY, CDR2 SVGEGT. V lost 7 bases to trimming and J lost 4 bases, with 11 bases between them. The CDR3 sequence is 13 residues long. CDR3 in DNA: TGTGCCAGCAAACAAAGGCCGTACAATGAGCAGTTCTTC. Protein sequence: CASKQRPYNEQFF.

J is TRBJ1-3 and V is TRBV6-1; D remains ambiguous. This CDR3 is built from 17 residues. The V end was cut by 3 bases, the J end by 0 bases, with 15 bases between. The germline V gene encodes CDR1 MNHNS and CDR2 SASEGT. This CDR3 reads CASSDRPPDFSGNTIYF. Written as DNA, the CDR3 is TGTGCCAGCAGTGATCGTCCTCCTGACTTCTCTGGAAACACCATATATTTT.

This clonotype was picked up a small number of times. The chain is built from TRBV4-2 and TRBJ2-1, with TRBD1 as a possible D gene (5 bases). V was clipped by 0 bases and J by 4 bases, with 19 bases between them. Germline V gives CDR1 LGHNA, CDR2 YNFKEQ. The CDR3 extends over 18 amino acids. The CDR3 spells CASSQEGQNPLYYNEQFF. The DNA for the CDR3 is TGTGCCAGCAGCCAAGAGGGGCAGAACCCCCTTTATTACAATGAGCAGTTCTTC.

The sample holds a few counts of this clonotype. Here the CDR3 reads CASSLGTYGNQPQHF. The CDR3 DNA reads TGTGCCAGCAGCTTAGGAACTTATGGCAATCAGCCCCAGCATTTT. The chain joins TRBV7-8 to TRBJ1-5; D unresolved. The CDR3 is 15 residues long. V was clipped by 1 base and J by 2 bases, with 9 bases between them. The germline gives CDR1 SGHVS, CDR2 FQNEAQ.

Ten or more counts support this clonotype. The rearrangement links TRBV6-2 or TRBV6-3 to TRBJ2-7; maybe TRBD1 (6 bases). Trimming shortened V by 2 bases and J by 6 bases, and 8 bases separated the two germline ends. CDR3 length: 12 residues. Germline CDR1 and CDR2: MNHEY and SVGEGT. This chain's CDR3 is CASSYVGGEQYF. For the CDR3, the DNA is TGTGCCAGCAGTTACGTAGGGGGCGAGCAGTACTTC.

This clonotype was detected ten times or more. This sequence joins TRBV6-5 and TRBJ2-7; D not resolved. CDR1 and CDR2 from the germline V gene are MNHEY and SVGAGI. The CDR3 spans 11 residues. Trimming shortened V by 7 bases and J by 4 bases, and 8 bases separated the two germline ends. The DNA of the CDR3 is TGTGCCAGCACTTTTAAATACGAGCAGTACTTC. Translation gives CASTFKYEQYF.

This clonotype was seen a handful of times. The junction departs from the called germline gene at one end, perhaps through a read error. The rearrangement joins TRBV6-1 to TRBJ1-3; 7 nucleotides match TRBD1. The germline CDR1 and CDR2 sequences are MNHNS and SASEGT. There are 14 residues in the CDR3. CDR3 in DNA: TGTGCCAGCAGTGAAGCAGCAGGGGGAAACACCGTATATTTT. It encodes CASSEAAGGNTVYF.

V is TRBV20-1 and J is TRBJ2-7; 12 bases fit TRBD2. J lost 0 bases, V lost 3 bases, and 3 bases had no gene match. Germline V gives CDR1 DFQATT, CDR2 SNEGSKA (reference sequence). CDR3 length: 15 amino acids. Written as DNA, the CDR3 is TGCAGTGCTAGCTCACTAGCGGGAGGCTCCTACGAGCAGTACTTC. It specifies CSASSLAGGSYEQYF.

This sequence joins TRBV14 and TRBJ2-3; D is unclear. The germline V gene encodes CDR1 SGHDN and CDR2 FVKESK. The CDR3 runs to 15 residues. V was cut by 2 bases and J by 2 bases, with 11 bases left in between. The chain's CDR3 is CASSQTNTVTDTQYF. CDR3 in DNA: TGTGCCAGCAGCCAAACCAATACCGTCACAGATACGCAGTATTTT.

This clonotype was recorded at least ten times. This chain links TRBV7-2 with TRBJ1-2; D might be TRBD1 (6 bases). The germline V gene encodes CDR1 SGHTA and CDR2 FQGNSA. V lost 2 bases and J lost 5, with 6 bases in between. This CDR3 comprises 12 residues. The chain's CDR3 is CASSLQGYGYTF. The CDR3 DNA follows: TGTGCCAGCAGCTTACAGGGGTATGGCTACACCTTC. Using reference TRBV7-2 and TRBJ1-2 for the parts outside the CDR3, the full variable domain is GAGVSQSPSNKVTEKGKDVELRCDPISGHTALYWYRQSLGQGLEFLIYFQGNSAPDKSGLPSDRFSAERTGGSVSTLTIQRTQQEDSAVYLCASSLQGYGYTFGSGTRLTVV.

V gene TRBV27 combines with J gene TRBJ2-1; 11 bases are a match to TRBD2. CDR1 is MNHEY, CDR2 SMNVEV, per germline (reference sequence). This CDR3 is built from 17 residues. With 5 bases clipped from V and 8 bases from J, the junction kept 14 bases outside the gene matches. Written as DNA, the CDR3 is TGTGCCAGCAGTCCAAAAGCCCTAGCGGGAGGTTTCCATGAGCAGTTCTTC. Translating it yields CASSPKALAGGFHEQFF.

This clonotype was seen more than once but under ten times. The V gene is TRBV11-2, the J gene TRBJ2-1; D is unresolved. Trimming removed 5 bases from V and 6 bases from J, with 14 bases in between. CDR3 length: 14 amino acids. Germline values: CDR1 SGHAT, CDR2 FQNNGV. Here the CDR3 DNA reads TGTGCCAGCAGCACCCCCCGGCGCAGCAATGAGCAGTTCTTC. Translation: CASSTPRRSNEQFF.

This clonotype was seen a few times. The genes are TRBV4-3 and TRBJ1-5; no firm D call. Germline V gene sequence: CDR1 LGHNA, CDR2 YSLEER. The ends were cut back, 0 bases at V and 0 bases at J, with 6 bases in the middle. The CDR3 sequence is 15 residues long. CDR3 protein: CASSQDKSSNQPQHF. The CDR3 bases are TGCGCCAGCAGCCAAGATAAGAGTAGCAATCAGCCCCAGCATTTT.

This rearrangement joins TRBV12-3 or TRBV12-4 to TRBJ1-5; 11 nucleotides agree with TRBD1. The CDR3 loop spans 19 amino acids. V lost 3 bases, J lost 4 bases, and 14 bases stayed unmatched. CDR3 coding DNA: TGTGCCAGCAGTTTTGGTCCAAGGACAGGGGGCCTAATAAATCAGCCCCAGCATTTT. This translates into CASSFGPRTGGLINQPQHF.

The sample holds many counts of this clonotype. The chain has TRBV6-2 or TRBV6-3 and TRBJ2-1; possibly TRBD1 or TRBD2 for D (5 bases each). Trimming pared 7 bases from V and 1 base from J, leaving 17 bases between. The CDR3 loop spans 16 amino acids. Germline V gene lookup returns CDR1 MNHEY and CDR2 SVGEGT. The CDR3, as DNA: TGTGCCAGCACTGGCCCGGGGCGCGGATCCTACAATGAGCAGTTCTTC. Protein: CASTGPGRGSYNEQFF.

This clonotype was seen ten or more times. CDR3 nucleotide sequence: TGTGCCAGCAGTGAAACCGGGACTAATCCTTTTGGCGATCAGCCCCAGCATTTT. It codes for CASSETGTNPFGDQPQHF. The chain combines TRBV5-6 with TRBJ1-5; possible D gene TRBD1, 5 bases. CDR1 is SGHDT and CDR2 is YYEEEE in the germline V gene. V was cut by 5 bases and J by 5 bases, with 26 bases left in between. The CDR3 runs to 18 residues.